This is a list of T cell receptor beta chains from one sample in a study of blood T cells in healthy people across ages. MiXCR was run by TCRdb on the 5' RACE reads, yielding one entry per CDR3 protein. The sample holds about 800,000 distinct CDR3 sequences, roughly 60% seen once. The specimen was blood. The receptor set was obtained from a man aged 25 to 40 in good health. CDR3s include the opening cysteine and the closing phenylalanine or tryptophan. D genes are given only for firm matches. Only part of the rows carry a size: once, few, many, or a class if the clone is expanded.

clone_size j_call d_call v_call cdr3_aa cdr3_nt
. TRBJ1-2 TRBD1 TRBV25-1 CASSEQGGADGYTF TGTGCCAGCAGTGAACAAGGGGGCGCGGATGGCTACACCTTC
. TRBJ1-1 . TRBV7-9 CASSLAGTSEAFF TGTGCCAGCAGCTTAGCGGGTACCTCTGAAGCTTTCTTT
few TRBJ2-3 TRBD2 TRBV4-3 CASSPGLASPQYF TGCGCCAGCAGCCCCGGACTAGCCTCGCCACAGTATTTT
. TRBJ2-1 TRBD2 TRBV20-1 CSANGAGLATYEQFF TGCAGTGCTAATGGGGCGGGACTAGCGACATATGAGCAGTTCTTC
. TRBJ2-5 TRBD2 TRBV18 CASSPPGGETQYF TGTGCCAGCTCACCACCGGGAGGGGAGACCCAGTACTTC
few TRBJ2-1 . TRBV28 CASSSPLREQFF TGTGCCAGCAGTTCACCTCTGAGGGAGCAGTTCTTC
. TRBJ1-6 TRBD1 TRBV10-3 CAIRSAQTGKDSPLHF TGTGCCATCAGGAGCGCCCAGACAGGGAAGGATTCACCCCTCCACTTT
few TRBJ2-2 TRBD2 TRBV5-6 CASSLAIGRESGELFF TGTGCCAGCAGCTTGGCCATCGGGAGGGAGAGCGGGGAGCTGTTTTTT
. TRBJ2-2 . TRBV6-5 CASSYEFLNTGELFF TGTGCCAGCAGTTACGAGTTTTTGAACACCGGGGAGCTGTTTTTT
. TRBJ1-4 . TRBV29-1 CSVARTTPPEELFF TGCAGCGTTGCCAGGACGACTCCTCCTGAAGAACTGTTTTTT
. TRBJ2-7 . TRBV20-1 CSARDDPGMRYEQYF TGCAGTGCTAGAGATGACCCAGGGATGAGATACGAGCAGTACTTC
. TRBJ2-1 TRBD2 TRBV14 CASRGKAGVGSYNEQFF TGTGCCAGCAGGGGGAAAGCGGGAGTGGGCTCCTACAATGAGCAGTTCTTC
. TRBJ2-7 TRBD1 TRBV6-2/TRBV6-3 CASSSEHRGSYEQYF TGTGCCAGCAGCTCAGAACACAGGGGATCCTACGAGCAGTACTTC
once TRBJ1-2 TRBD1 TRBV29-1 CSVVKGQGYGYTF TGCAGCGTTGTAAAGGGACAGGGCTATGGCTACACCTTC
. TRBJ1-1 . TRBV29-1 CSVDAPNTEAFF TGCAGCGTTGACGCCCCGAACACTGAAGCTTTCTTT
. TRBJ2-7 . TRBV7-2 CASTDRTHEQYF TGTGCCAGCACCGACAGGACCCACGAGCAGTACTTC